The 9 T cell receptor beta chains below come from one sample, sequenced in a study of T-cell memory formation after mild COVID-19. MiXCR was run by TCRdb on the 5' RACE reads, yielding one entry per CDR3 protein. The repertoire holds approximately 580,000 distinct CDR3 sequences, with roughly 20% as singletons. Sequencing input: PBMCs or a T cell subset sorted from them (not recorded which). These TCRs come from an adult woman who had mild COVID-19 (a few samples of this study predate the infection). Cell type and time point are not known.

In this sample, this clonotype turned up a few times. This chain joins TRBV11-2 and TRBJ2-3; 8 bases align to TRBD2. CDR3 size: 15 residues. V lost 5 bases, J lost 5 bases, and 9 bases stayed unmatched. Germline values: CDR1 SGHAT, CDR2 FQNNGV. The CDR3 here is CASSRLAGLGDTQYF. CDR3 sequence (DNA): TGTGCCAGCAGCAGGTTAGCGGGGCTGGGAGATACGCAGTATTTT.

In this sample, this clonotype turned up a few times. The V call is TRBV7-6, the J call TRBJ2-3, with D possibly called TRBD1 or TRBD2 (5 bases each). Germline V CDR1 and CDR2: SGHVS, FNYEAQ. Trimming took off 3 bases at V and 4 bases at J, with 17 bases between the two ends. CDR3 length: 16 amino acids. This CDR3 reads CASSLGPGRRPDTQYF. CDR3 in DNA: TGTGCCAGCAGCTTGGGGCCGGGACGGAGGCCAGATACGCAGTATTTT. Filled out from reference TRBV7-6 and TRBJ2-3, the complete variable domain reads GAGVSQSPRYKVTKRGQDVALRCDPISGHVSLYWYRQALGQGPEFLTYFNYEAQQDKSGLPNDRFSAERPEGSISTLTIQRTEQRDSAMYRCASSLGPGRRPDTQYFGPGTRLTVL.

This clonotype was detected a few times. In nucleotides, the CDR3 is TGTGCCAGCAGCTTGTCTCGGGGGGGCACAGATACGCAGTATTTT. Translation: CASSLSRGGTDTQYF. The chain joins TRBV5-4 to TRBJ2-3; the match to TRBD2 covers 7 bases. The junction had 3 bases not matched to a gene; V was cut back by 1 base and J by 1 base. This CDR3 is 15 amino acids long. In germline, CDR1 is SGHNT, CDR2 YYREEE (reference sequence).

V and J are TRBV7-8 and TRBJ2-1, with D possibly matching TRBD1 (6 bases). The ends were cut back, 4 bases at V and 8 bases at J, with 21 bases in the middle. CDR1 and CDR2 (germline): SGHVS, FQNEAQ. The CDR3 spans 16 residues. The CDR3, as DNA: TGTGCCAGCAGCTCCCTGTCCAGGGGATCCGCCTATGAGCAGTTCTTC. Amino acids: CASSSLSRGSAYEQFF.

In DNA, the CDR3 is TGTGCCAGCAGGGACTGGGACAGAGTCCAAGAGACCCAGTACTTC. Encoded protein: CASRDWDRVQETQYF. The chain carries TRBV6-5 and TRBJ2-5, with 7 bases aligning to TRBD1. This CDR3 spans 15 amino acids. From germline, CDR1 is MNHEY and CDR2 SVGAGI. Unmatched junction bases numbered 8, after V lost 6 bases and J lost 1 base.

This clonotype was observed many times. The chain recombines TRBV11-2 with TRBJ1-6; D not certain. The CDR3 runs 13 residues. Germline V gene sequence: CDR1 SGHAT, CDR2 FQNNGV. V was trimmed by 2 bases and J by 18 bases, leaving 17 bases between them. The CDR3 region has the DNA TGTGCCAGCAGCTTACGTTCGTCAGGCCCAACCCACTTT. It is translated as CASSLRSSGPTHF.

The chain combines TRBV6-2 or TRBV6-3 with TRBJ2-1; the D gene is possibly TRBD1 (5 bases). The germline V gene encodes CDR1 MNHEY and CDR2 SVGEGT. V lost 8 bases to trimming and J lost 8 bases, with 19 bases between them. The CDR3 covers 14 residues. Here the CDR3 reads CASRRSGSGDEQFF. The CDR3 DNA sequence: TGTGCCAGCCGCCGTTCAGGGTCTGGCGATGAGCAGTTCTTC.

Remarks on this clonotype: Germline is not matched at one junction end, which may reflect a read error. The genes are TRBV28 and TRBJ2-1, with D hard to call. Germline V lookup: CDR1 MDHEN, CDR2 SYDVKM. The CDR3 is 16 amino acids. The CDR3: CASKPEDPEPYTEQFF. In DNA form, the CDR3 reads TGTGCCAGCAAGCCAGAGGACCCAGAGCCCTACACTGAGCAGTTCTTC.

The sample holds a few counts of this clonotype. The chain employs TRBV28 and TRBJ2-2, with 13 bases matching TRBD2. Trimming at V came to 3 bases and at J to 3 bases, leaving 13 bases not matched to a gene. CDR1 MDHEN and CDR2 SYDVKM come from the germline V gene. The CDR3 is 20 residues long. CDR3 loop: CASSFPPGTSGMSDTGELFF. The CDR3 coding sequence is TGTGCCAGCAGTTTCCCCCCCGGGACTAGCGGGATGTCTGACACCGGGGAGCTGTTTTTT. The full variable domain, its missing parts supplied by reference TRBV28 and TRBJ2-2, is DVKVTQSSRYLVKRTGEKVFLECVQDMDHENMFWYRQDPGLGLRLIYFSYDVKMKEKGDIPEGYSVSREKKERFSLILESASTNQTSMYLCASSFPPGTSGMSDTGELFFGEGSRLTVL.